Below, one T cell receptor (beta chain) is given with its context. Just one base apart from a much larger clone, this may be a read error. Via MiXCR, TCRdb re-called the 5' RACE reads, giving one row per CDR3 protein. The table has 70,000 or so distinct CDR3 sequences, roughly an eighth seen once. CDR1 is SGHAT and CDR2 is FQNNGV in the germline V gene. The CDR3 sequence is 13 residues long. The V and J ends lost 2 bases and 4 bases respectively, with 8 bases between them. The data belong to a study of early T cells in non-severe SARS-CoV-2 infection. The sequenced material came from whole blood. The clonotype comes from an adult who was a healthcare worker with PCR-confirmed SARS-CoV-2 infection or an uninfected control (not recorded which). The chain couples TRBV11-2 to TRBJ1-2; D uncertain. In DNA form, the CDR3 reads TGTGCCAGCAGCTTATCTCGGAGCTATGGCTACACCTTC. It codes for CASSLSRSYGYTF.